The 25 T cell receptor beta chains listed next were all sequenced from one sample in a study of cytomegalovirus exposure and HLA in healthy donors. The study ran its PCR with 60 Vbeta and 13 Jbeta primers. The assay was immunoSEQ multiplex PCR, and TCRdb's table has in-frame clones only and misses some. The repertoire has approximately 160,000 clones, roughly 80% of them found once; the top ten carry over 4.5%. The source material was PBMCs. The source is a male donor in good health and CMV-seronegative.

This clone was observed a handful of times. The chain is built from TRBV5-1 and TRBJ2-1, with 8 bases aligning to TRBD2. V lost 4 bases, J lost 4 bases, and 7 bases stayed unmatched. CDR3 length equals 15 residues. CDR1 and CDR2 from the germline V gene are SGHRS and YFSETQ. The CDR3 DNA reads TGCGCCAGCAGCCAGGGACTAGGGGGTTACAATGAGCAGTTCTTC. Protein product: CASSQGLGGYNEQFF.

The rearrangement uses TRBV6-6 and TRBJ2-7; 13 bases match TRBD2. The CDR3 contains 15 residues. V gave up 4 bases and J gave up 4 bases; unmatched junction bases: 4. Germline values: CDR1 MNHNY, CDR2 SVGAGI (reference sequence). The CDR3 nucleotides read TGTGCCAGCAGTTCAACTAGCGGGGGGGCTTACGAGCAGTACTTC. Its protein product is CASSSTSGGAYEQYF.

This chain connects TRBV6-1 to TRBJ1-1; tentatively, D is TRBD1 (6 bases). Between the trimmed V and J ends, which lost 1 base and 3 bases, there was a span of 6 bases. Germline V gene data show CDR1 as MNHNS and CDR2 as SASEGT. This CDR3 contains 13 residues. CDR3 amino acids: CASSEDRDTEAFF. CDR3 nucleotide sequence: TGTGCCAGCAGTGAAGACAGGGACACTGAAGCTTTCTTT.

This clone was seen only once. One end of the junction does not line up with germline, which may come from a read error. This chain joins TRBV14 and TRBJ1-5; D might be TRBD1 (5 bases). Germline CDR1 and CDR2: SGHDN and FVKESK. This CDR3 is built from 15 residues. CDR3 in DNA: TGTGCTAGCAGTCCTGGCCCAGGGTCGAGCCAGCCCCAGCATTTT. It encodes CASSPGPGSSQPQHF.

The V gene is TRBV19, the J gene TRBJ2-1; D perhaps matches TRBD1 (5 bases). The CDR3 extends over 13 amino acids. Germline-derived CDR1 and CDR2 are LNHDA and SQIVND (reference sequence). Deletions cut 0 bases from V and 7 bases from J, with 7 bases between. The CDR3: CASSIDKGNEQFF. CDR3 DNA: TGTGCCAGTAGTATAGATAAGGGGAATGAGCAGTTCTTC.

In its sample, this clone was seen once. The junction shows a germline mismatch at one end, possibly a read error. The chain combines TRBV7-6 with TRBJ2-2; 12 bases are shared with TRBD2. This CDR3 comprises 16 residues. Germline CDR1 SGHVS, CDR2 FNYEAQ. The CDR3 DNA is TGTGCCAGCAGCCTAGCGGGAGGGCTGAACACCGGGGAGCTGTTTTTT. Translation gives CASSLAGGLNTGELFF.

The chain is built from TRBV25-1 and TRBJ2-1; D possibly corresponds to TRBD1 (6 bases). Germline V gene lookup returns CDR1 MGHDK and CDR2 SYGVNS. CDR3 length: 13 residues. Trimming cost V 6 bases and J 5 bases, with 11 bases left between them. CDR3 protein: CASRGDKNNEQFF. CDR3 in DNA: TGTGCCAGCAGGGGGGACAAAAACAATGAGCAGTTCTTC.

The chain carries TRBV6-5 and TRBJ2-7, with TRBD1 matching over 8 bases. The CDR3 consists of 16 residues. Germline V gene lookup returns CDR1 MNHEY and CDR2 SVGAGI. The trim removed 0 bases at V and 10 bases at J, leaving 14 bases unmatched. CDR3: CASSYSAGTGRRGQYF. For the CDR3, the DNA is TGTGCCAGCAGTTACTCAGCCGGGACAGGACGACGAGGCCAGTACTTC.

The chain links TRBV2 to TRBJ2-3, with TRBD1 as a possible D gene (6 bases). V lost 4 bases to trimming and J lost 5 bases, with 10 bases between them. The CDR3 consists of 13 residues. Germline-derived CDR1 and CDR2 are SNHLY and FYNNEI. The DNA of the CDR3 is TGTGCCAGCAGTGCCCAGGGGATAGATACGCAGTATTTT. As protein: CASSAQGIDTQYF.

This CDR3 is CASSVGQRTEAFF. In nucleotides, the CDR3 is TGTGCCAGCAGTGTGGGACAACGCACTGAAGCTTTCTTT. V and J are TRBV28 and TRBJ1-1, with D possibly TRBD1 on 6 matching bases. Trimming removed 5 bases at V and 4 bases at J, with 11 bases between. The CDR3 is made up of 13 amino acids. CDR1 and CDR2 (germline): MDHEN, SYDVKM.

The chain uses TRBV27 and TRBJ2-7; weak D call: TRBD2 (5 bases). CDR1 MNHEY and CDR2 SMNVEV come from the germline V gene (reference sequence). V was shortened by 0 bases and J by 5 bases, with 11 bases between the two germline ends. The CDR3 is made up of 14 amino acids. The CDR3 DNA follows: TGTGCCAGCAGTTTATCGTTCGGGGTGCACGAGCAGTACTTC. Translating gives CASSLSFGVHEQYF.

The chain recombines TRBV5-8 with TRBJ1-2; D is possibly TRBD1 (5 bases). The V gene lost 1 base and the J gene lost 6 bases, with 10 bases spanning the gap. This CDR3 has 13 amino acids. The germline V gene has CDR1 SGHTS and CDR2 YDEGEE. CDR3 nucleotides: TGTGCCAGCAGCTTGTCAGGGCATCATGGCTACACCTTC. It yields the protein CASSLSGHHGYTF.

The table lists this clone with a few counts. The chain recombines TRBV6-5 with TRBJ2-7; D gene unclear. From germline, CDR1 is MNHEY and CDR2 SVGAGI. The V gene lost 9 bases and the J gene lost 4 bases, with 22 bases spanning the gap. The CDR3 has 15 residues. The CDR3 DNA reads as TGTGCCAGTTTTTTCAAGGAGAAGGCGGCATACGAGCAGTACTTC. Translated: CASFFKEKAAYEQYF.

The V gene is TRBV30, the J gene TRBJ2-3; 8 nucleotides line up with TRBD1. The germline CDR1 and CDR2 sequences are GTSNPN and SVGIG (reference sequence). The CDR3 has 14 amino acids. The ends lost 4 bases at V and 3 bases at J; junction bases unmatched: 6. Here the CDR3 reads CAWNRGKGTDTQYF. CDR3 bases: TGTGCCTGGAACAGGGGGAAGGGAACAGATACGCAGTATTTT.

This chain connects TRBV6-6 to TRBJ1-2, with 7 bases lining up with TRBD1. This CDR3 is built from 14 residues. Germline lookup yields CDR1 MNHNY and CDR2 SVGAGI (reference sequence). V lost 4 bases, J lost 0 bases, and 2 bases stayed unmatched. The CDR3 DNA reads as TGTGCCAGCAGTTTCGGGACAGCTAACTATGGCTACACCTTC. It specifies CASSFGTANYGYTF.

The chain couples TRBV5-1 to TRBJ2-3; TRBD1 is a possible D gene (6 bases). The CDR3 loop spans 16 amino acids. Germline-derived CDR1 and CDR2 are SGHRS and YFSETQ. V lost 1 base to trimming and J lost 6 bases, with 18 bases between them. The CDR3 sequence: CASSLLSGASTDTQYF. CDR3 in DNA: TGCGCCAGCAGCTTGTTATCAGGGGCCTCGACCGATACGCAGTATTTT.

The chain employs TRBV7-2 and TRBJ1-2; TRBD1 agrees at 9 bases. The CDR3 has 14 amino acids. Germline values: CDR1 SGHTA, CDR2 FQGNSA. J gave up 3 bases and V 5 bases, and 4 bases lay outside the gene matches. The CDR3 sequence is CASSLDRGYYGYTF. CDR3 coding DNA: TGTGCCAGCAGCCTAGACAGGGGGTACTATGGCTACACCTTC.

This chain uses TRBV28 with TRBJ2-1, with D perhaps matching TRBD1 (5 bases). CDR1 is MDHEN and CDR2 is SYDVKM in the germline V gene. Trimming removed 2 bases at V and 1 base at J, with 9 bases between. This CDR3 region has 15 residues. The DNA of the CDR3 is TGTGCCAGCAGTTTACGGTCAGGGTCCTACAATGAGCAGTTCTTC. Its translation is CASSLRSGSYNEQFF.

The chain combines TRBV7-9 with TRBJ2-7; D is ambiguous. The CDR3 loop spans 13 amino acids. V was pared by 1 base and J by 6 bases, with 10 bases between. Germline CDR1 reads SEHNR; CDR2 reads FQNEAQ (reference sequence). The CDR3 nucleotides are TGTGCCAGCAGCTTAGTTGGTGTGGCCGAGCAGTACTTC. The encoded protein is CASSLVGVAEQYF.

V and J are TRBV27 and TRBJ1-5; tentatively, D is TRBD1 (6 bases). This CDR3 is built from 12 residues. The V and J ends lost 10 bases and 4 bases respectively, with 11 bases between them. The germline V gene encodes CDR1 MNHEY and CDR2 SMNVEV (reference sequence). CDR3 in amino acids: CATGGANQPQHF. The CDR3 DNA follows: TGTGCCACCGGGGGGGCAAATCAGCCCCAGCATTTT.

This rearrangement joins TRBV19 to TRBJ2-6; D call uncertain. Trimming took 2 bases from V and 0 from J, leaving 2 bases between them. Germline CDR1 is LNHDA and CDR2 is SQIVND (reference sequence). The CDR3 is made up of 14 amino acids. CDR3 region: CASSIYSGANVLTF. For the CDR3, the DNA is TGTGCCAGTAGTATATACTCTGGGGCCAACGTCCTGACTTTC.

V usage is TRBV7-3 and J usage is TRBJ2-1, with TRBD2 matching over 8 bases. Germline CDR1 SGHTA, CDR2 FQGTGA. The CDR3 covers 15 residues. With V trimmed by 5 bases and J by 5 bases, 8 bases remained unmatched. The CDR3 sequence is CASSPLGGVNNEQFF. DNA of the CDR3: TGTGCCAGCAGCCCCCTCGGGGGGGTCAACAATGAGCAGTTCTTC. Based on the CDR3 plus reference TRBV7-3 and TRBJ2-1, the full variable domain is GAGVSQTPSNKVTEKGKYVELRCDPISGHTALYWYRQSLGQGPEFLIYFQGTGAADDSGLPNDRFFAVRPEGSVSTLKIQRTERGDSAVYLCASSPLGGVNNEQFFGPGTRLTVL.

The chain couples TRBV28 to TRBJ1-2, with TRBD1 as a possible D gene (5 bases). CDR1 and CDR2 from the germline V gene are MDHEN and SYDVKM. This CDR3 is 14 amino acids long. Trimming removed 10 bases at V and 4 bases at J, with 19 bases between. CDR3 residues: CATLEAGRGYGYTF. In DNA form, the CDR3 reads TGTGCCACCCTAGAGGCGGGACGTGGCTATGGCTACACCTTC.

The rearrangement links TRBV7-9 to TRBJ1-2; D is undetermined. The germline V gene has CDR1 SEHNR and CDR2 FQNEAQ (reference sequence). The V and J ends lost 5 bases and 6 bases respectively, with 7 bases between them. This CDR3 contains 11 residues. The chain's CDR3 is CASSVSDGYTF. The CDR3 nucleotides read TGTGCCAGCAGCGTTAGTGATGGCTACACCTTC.

V usage is TRBV4-1 and J usage is TRBJ2-1; 10 bases are a match to TRBD2. Germline V lookup: CDR1 MGHRA, CDR2 YSYEKL. V trimming: 1 base; J trimming: 4 bases; junction bases outside the gene matches: 1. This CDR3 is built from 15 residues. The CDR3 sequence is CASSQGTSGYNEQFF. Here the CDR3 DNA reads TGCGCCAGCAGCCAAGGGACTAGCGGATACAATGAGCAGTTCTTC.